This is a list of T cell receptor beta chains from one sample in a study of control samples from healthy donors and cancer patients. The method was immunoSEQ multiplex PCR; TCRdb's version includes in-frame clones alone and lacks a portion of them. The sample holds 70,000 to 90,000 clones, 80% to 90% seen once. The sequenced sample was PBMCs. The receptors come from a woman aged 60-75 years with head and neck cancer. The CDR3 runs from the conserved cysteine through the conserved F or W. The order of the fields is V gene, J gene, D gene, clone size, CDR3 protein, CDR3 DNA. D genes are given only for firm matches. Part of the rows lack a size; the others show once, few, many or a class for expanded clones.

v_gene: TRBV5-6
j_gene: TRBJ1-1
d_gene: NA
abundance: NA
CDR3aa: CASSFLVVGTEAFF
CDR3nt: TGTGCCAGCAGCTTTCTCGTTGTAGGGACTGAAGCTTTCTTT

v_gene: TRBV27
j_gene: TRBJ2-3
d_gene: NA
abundance: NA
CDR3aa: CASSLFFSGTSTDTQYF
CDR3nt: TGTGCCAGCAGTTTATTTTTTTCGGGGACTAGCACAGATACGCAGTATTTT

v_gene: TRBV24-1
j_gene: TRBJ1-1
d_gene: TRBD1
abundance: NA
CDR3aa: CATSDVGQGISEAFF
CDR3nt: TGTGCCACCAGTGACGTCGGACAGGGGATATCTGAAGCTTTCTTT

v_gene: TRBV18
j_gene: TRBJ2-7
d_gene: TRBD1
abundance: few
CDR3aa: CASSPVTGGGYEQYF
CDR3nt: TGTGCCAGCTCACCTGTGACAGGGGGCGGGTACGAGCAGTACTTC

v_gene: TRBV15
j_gene: TRBJ1-1
d_gene: NA
abundance: NA
CDR3aa: CATSRDLGPNTEAFF
CDR3nt: TGTGCCACCAGCAGAGATTTGGGGCCGAACACTGAAGCTTTCTTT

v_gene: TRBV19
j_gene: TRBJ2-3
d_gene: TRBD2
abundance: NA
CDR3aa: CASSMLAGPADTQYF
CDR3nt: TGTGCCAGTAGTATGCTAGCGGGACCCGCAGATACGCAGTATTTT

v_gene: TRBV27
j_gene: TRBJ1-1
d_gene: NA
abundance: NA
CDR3aa: CASIGRAEAFF
CDR3nt: TGTGCCAGCATAGGAAGGGCTGAAGCTTTCTTT

v_gene: TRBV6-6
j_gene: TRBJ2-5
d_gene: TRBD2
abundance: once
CDR3aa: CASSPRVSGGETQYF
CDR3nt: TGTGCCAGCAGCCCCCGGGTGTCGGGAGGGGAGACCCAGTACTTC

v_gene: TRBV29-1
j_gene: TRBJ2-1
d_gene: NA
abundance: NA
CDR3aa: CSVGQGTQNEQFF
CDR3nt: TGCAGCGTTGGGCAGGGGACCCAAAATGAGCAGTTCTTC

v_gene: TRBV5-4
j_gene: TRBJ2-1
d_gene: TRBD2
abundance: NA
CDR3aa: CASSSREGLYNEQFF
CDR3nt: TGTGCCAGCAGCTCGCGGGAGGGCCTCTACAATGAGCAGTTCTTC

v_gene: TRBV24-1
j_gene: TRBJ2-1
d_gene: NA
abundance: NA
CDR3aa: CATSDPGWGFHNEQFF
CDR3nt: TGTGCCACCAGTGATCCGGGGTGGGGATTCCACAATGAGCAGTTCTTC

v_gene: TRBV10-3
j_gene: TRBJ2-7
d_gene: TRBD2
abundance: NA
CDR3aa: CAISERLAGGYEQYF
CDR3nt: TGTGCCATCAGTGAAAGGCTAGCGGGAGGATACGAGCAGTACTTC

v_gene: TRBV15
j_gene: TRBJ2-3
d_gene: NA
abundance: NA
CDR3aa: CATESGVKGTDTQYF
CDR3nt: TGTGCCACGGAGTCCGGAGTCAAGGGTACAGATACGCAGTATTTT

v_gene: TRBV30
j_gene: TRBJ1-1
d_gene: TRBD1
abundance: NA
CDR3aa: CAWMGQGASEAFF
CDR3nt: TGTGCCTGGATGGGACAGGGGGCCTCTGAAGCTTTCTTT

v_gene: TRBV27
j_gene: TRBJ2-1
d_gene: TRBD2
abundance: NA
CDR3aa: CASSSRLAGSYNEQFF
CDR3nt: TGTGCCAGCAGTTCAAGACTAGCCGGCTCCTACAATGAGCAGTTCTTC

v_gene: TRBV30
j_gene: TRBJ2-1
d_gene: TRBD2
abundance: NA
CDR3aa: CAWSKEREWANEQFF
CDR3nt: TGTGCCTGGAGTAAAGAGCGGGAGTGGGCCAATGAGCAGTTCTTC

v_gene: TRBV28
j_gene: TRBJ1-5
d_gene: TRBD1
abundance: NA
CDR3aa: CASKAPDRAFQPQHF
CDR3nt: TGTGCCAGCAAAGCCCCGGACAGGGCGTTTCAGCCCCAGCATTTT

v_gene: TRBV2
j_gene: TRBJ1-1
d_gene: NA
abundance: once
CDR3aa: CASKVFGSNTEAFF
CDR3nt: TGTGCCAGCAAGGTGTTCGGAAGTAACACTGAAGCTTTCTTT

v_gene: TRBV6-5
j_gene: TRBJ2-7
d_gene: NA
abundance: NA
CDR3aa: CASSYSSGPYEQYF
CDR3nt: TGTGCCAGCAGTTACTCATCGGGCCCCTACGAGCAGTACTTC

v_gene: TRBV27
j_gene: TRBJ1-2
d_gene: TRBD1
abundance: NA
CDR3aa: CASRPGGGLGYGYTF
CDR3nt: TGTGCCAGCAGACCAGGGGGTGGTCTTGGCTATGGCTACACCTTC

v_gene: TRBV29-1
j_gene: TRBJ1-5
d_gene: TRBD1
abundance: NA
CDR3aa: CSVLTGGDQPQHF
CDR3nt: TGCAGCGTCTTAACAGGGGGGGATCAGCCCCAGCATTTT

v_gene: TRBV5-1
j_gene: TRBJ2-1
d_gene: TRBD2
abundance: NA
CDR3aa: CASSSGLAGVHEQFF
CDR3nt: TGCGCCAGCAGCTCCGGACTAGCGGGAGTCCATGAGCAGTTCTTC

v_gene: TRBV4-2
j_gene: TRBJ1-5
d_gene: NA
abundance: NA
CDR3aa: CASSQDSQKPQHF
CDR3nt: TGTGCCAGCAGCCAAGATTCTCAGAAGCCCCAGCATTTT

v_gene: TRBV18
j_gene: TRBJ1-1
d_gene: NA
abundance: NA
CDR3aa: CASSPFKEWGTEAFF
CDR3nt: TGTGCCAGCTCACCTTTTAAGGAGTGGGGCACTGAAGCTTTCTTT

v_gene: TRBV6-5
j_gene: TRBJ1-3
d_gene: NA
abundance: once
CDR3aa: CASSQQRRGNTIYF
CDR3nt: TGTGCCAGCAGTCAACAACGGAGGGGAAACACCATATATTTT

v_gene: TRBV5-1
j_gene: TRBJ1-1
d_gene: NA
abundance: once
CDR3aa: CASSVSGDPGTEAFF
CDR3nt: TGCGCCAGCAGCGTCTCCGGTGATCCCGGCACTGAAGCTTTCTTT

v_gene: TRBV6-5
j_gene: TRBJ2-1
d_gene: NA
abundance: NA
CDR3aa: CASSYSGRPGEQFF
CDR3nt: TGTGCCAGCAGTTACTCCGGACGCCCCGGGGAGCAGTTCTTC

v_gene: TRBV28
j_gene: TRBJ1-1
d_gene: NA
abundance: NA
CDR3aa: CASSDGGRENTEAFF
CDR3nt: TGTGCCAGCAGTGACGGGGGGCGGGAGAACACTGAAGCTTTCTTT

v_gene: TRBV19
j_gene: TRBJ1-6
d_gene: NA
abundance: NA
CDR3aa: CASNLRGTDNSPLHF
CDR3nt: TGTGCCAGTAATTTGAGGGGGACTGACAATTCACCCCTCCACTTT

v_gene: TRBV5-6
j_gene: TRBJ1-1
d_gene: NA
abundance: NA
CDR3aa: CASSLGQAPRTEAFF
CDR3nt: TGTGCCAGCAGCTTGGGACAGGCCCCCCGCACTGAAGCTTTCTTT

v_gene: TRBV6-2/TRBV6-3
j_gene: TRBJ2-7
d_gene: NA
abundance: NA
CDR3aa: CASSPFSTSIYEQYF
CDR3nt: TGTGCCAGCAGCCCTTTCAGTACTAGCATCTACGAGCAGTACTTC

v_gene: TRBV5-4
j_gene: TRBJ1-1
d_gene: NA
abundance: NA
CDR3aa: CASSLGHTEAFF
CDR3nt: TGTGCCAGCAGCTTGGGGCACACTGAAGCTTTCTTT

v_gene: TRBV6-6
j_gene: TRBJ1-3
d_gene: NA
abundance: once
CDR3aa: CASSGNTIYF
CDR3nt: TGTGCCAGCTCTGGAAACACCATATATTTT

v_gene: TRBV20-1
j_gene: TRBJ2-3
d_gene: NA
abundance: NA
CDR3aa: CSASPGVGTDTQYF
CDR3nt: TGCAGTGCTAGTCCGGGAGTGGGCACAGATACGCAGTATTTT

v_gene: TRBV19
j_gene: TRBJ2-7
d_gene: NA
abundance: NA
CDR3aa: CASRSPGRGSSYEQYF
CDR3nt: TGTGCCAGTAGGAGCCCTGGACGGGGTAGCTCCTACGAGCAGTACTTC